The rows below give T cell receptor beta chains drawn from one sample of a study of blood T cell repertoires in COVID-19. TCRdb's table, derived via immunoSEQ multiplex PCR, lists solely in-frame clones and lacks some. The sample records 150,000 or so clones, about 79% being singletons. The sequenced material came from peripheral blood. These receptor sequences come from a woman aged 45-65 years in a cohort sampled during active or convalescent COVID-19. CDR3s include the opening cysteine and the closing phenylalanine or tryptophan. D genes are given only for firm matches. Only some rows state a clone size, as once, few, many or a class for expanded clones.

J gene: TRBJ2-5; D gene: -; V gene: TRBV9; CDR3 length: 16; clone size: -; CDR3 DNA: TGTGCCAGCAGCGTGGCAGCTAGCGCCGACCAAGAGACCCAGTACTTC; CDR3 protein: CASSVAASADQETQYF
J gene: TRBJ2-3; D gene: TRBD2; V gene: TRBV15; CDR3 length: 17; clone size: -; CDR3 DNA: TGTGCCACCAGCAGAGGCCGACTAGCGACGAGCACAGATACGCAGTATTTT; CDR3 protein: CATSRGRLATSTDTQYF
J gene: TRBJ1-4; D gene: -; V gene: TRBV6-5; CDR3 length: 15; clone size: -; CDR3 DNA: TGTGCCAGCAGTCCCGGACAGACAACTAATGAAAAACTGTTTTTT; CDR3 protein: CASSPGQTTNEKLFF
J gene: TRBJ1-1; D gene: -; V gene: TRBV7-2; CDR3 length: 13; clone size: -; CDR3 DNA: TGTGCCAGTGGGGAGCCGATGAACACTGAAGCTTTCTTT; CDR3 protein: CASGEPMNTEAFF
J gene: TRBJ2-2; D gene: -; V gene: TRBV2; CDR3 length: 12; clone size: -; CDR3 DNA: TGTGCCAGCAGTGGAGGGACCGGGGAGCTGTTTTTT; CDR3 protein: CASSGGTGELFF
J gene: TRBJ1-5; D gene: -; V gene: TRBV23-1; CDR3 length: 15; clone size: -; CDR3 DNA: TGCGCCAGCAGTCAATCGTCCAGGCTTAATCAGCCCCAGCATTTT; CDR3 protein: CASSQSSRLNQPQHF
J gene: TRBJ1-6; D gene: TRBD1; V gene: TRBV27; CDR3 length: 15; clone size: few; CDR3 DNA: TGTGCCAGCAGTCCACGGGACAGGGCGAATTCACCCCTCCACTTT; CDR3 protein: CASSPRDRANSPLHF
J gene: TRBJ1-1; D gene: -; V gene: TRBV7-3; CDR3 length: 15; clone size: -; CDR3 DNA: TGTGCCAGCAGCTTAACGCTGGGGGGAAACACTGAAGCTTTCTTT; CDR3 protein: CASSLTLGGNTEAFF
J gene: TRBJ1-1; D gene: -; V gene: TRBV7-8; CDR3 length: 14; clone size: -; CDR3 DNA: TGTGCCAGCAGCTTACGACAGGAGTACACTGAAGCTTTCTTT; CDR3 protein: CASSLRQEYTEAFF
J gene: TRBJ1-1; D gene: TRBD1; V gene: TRBV7-2; CDR3 length: 13; clone size: -; CDR3 DNA: TGTGCCAGCAGCTTAGCTCAGGGGGCTGGGGCTTTCTTT; CDR3 protein: CASSLAQGAGAFF
J gene: TRBJ2-5; D gene: TRBD2; V gene: TRBV3-1/TRBV3-2; CDR3 length: 15; clone size: -; CDR3 DNA: TGTGCCAGCAGCCCATACACTAGCGGGCTAGAGACCCAGTACTTC; CDR3 protein: CASSPYTSGLETQYF
J gene: TRBJ1-1; D gene: TRBD1; V gene: TRBV5-1; CDR3 length: 17; clone size: -; CDR3 DNA: TGCGCCAGCACCTGGGGGACAGGGTTGTTGCAGAACACTGAAGCTTTCTTT; CDR3 protein: CASTWGTGLLQNTEAFF
J gene: TRBJ2-2; D gene: -; V gene: TRBV4-1; CDR3 length: 14; clone size: few; CDR3 DNA: TGCGCCAGCAGCCGGGCAGCGAACACCGGGGAGCTGTTTTTT; CDR3 protein: CASSRAANTGELFF
J gene: TRBJ2-7; D gene: -; V gene: TRBV10-2; CDR3 length: 14; clone size: once; CDR3 DNA: TGCGCCAGCAGGCACCGGGAGCGAACCCACGAGCAGTACTTC; CDR3 protein: CASRHRERTHEQYF
J gene: TRBJ1-1; D gene: -; V gene: TRBV28; CDR3 length: 16; clone size: -; CDR3 DNA: TGTGCCAGCAGTTTTTTGGGGGCTGATGGAGGCACTGAAGCTTTCTTT; CDR3 protein: CASSFLGADGGTEAFF
J gene: TRBJ1-1; D gene: -; V gene: TRBV19; CDR3 length: 14; clone size: -; CDR3 DNA: TGTGCCAGTAGTATAGGGGACAAGAACACTGAAGCTTTCTTT; CDR3 protein: CASSIGDKNTEAFF
J gene: TRBJ1-1; D gene: -; V gene: TRBV6-6; CDR3 length: 14; clone size: few; CDR3 DNA: TGTGCCAGCAGTAACCCCGGGAAAAACACTGAAGCTTTCTTT; CDR3 protein: CASSNPGKNTEAFF